The 24 T cell receptor beta chains below all came from one sample that was sequenced in a study of shared clonotypes between healthy human individuals (dated by TCRdb to about 2020). The method was the immunoSEQ multiplex PCR assay. TCRdb obtained this table from immuneACCESS and retained in-frame rearrangements with V and J assigned. These tables miss some clones; where compared with another copy, unresolved V genes account for less than half of the shortfall, and the remainder is unexplained. The sample contains under 1,900,000 clones, around 98.5% of them found a single time. 0.36% of the sample goes to the ten largest clones. The sample was naive CD4+ T cells sorted from blood. The sample's cell subset or site label is to be understood as: CD45RA+ positively selected. The receptors shown here come from a man aged 30 to 39 in good health.

The J gene is TRBJ2-7, the V gene TRBV7-3; possibly TRBD2 for D (6 bases). Germline V gives CDR1 SGHTA, CDR2 FQGTGA. Trimming removed 0 bases at V and 4 bases at J, with 13 bases between. This CDR3 has 15 amino acids. This chain's CDR3 is CASSLTHGSGYEQYF. The DNA for the CDR3 is TGTGCCAGCAGCTTAACCCACGGGAGTGGGTACGAGCAGTACTTC.

The chain employs TRBV19 and TRBJ2-7; TRBD2 matches at 13 bases. The CDR3 spans 14 residues. The V and J ends lost 6 bases and 5 bases, in that order; junction bases with no gene match: 4. Per the germline V gene, CDR1 is LNHDA and CDR2 is SQIVND (reference sequence). CDR3 sequence: CASSPGLAGNEQYF. DNA for the CDR3: TGTGCCAGTAGCCCGGGACTAGCGGGAAACGAGCAGTACTTC.

The rearrangement joins TRBV5-1 to TRBJ2-5; 10 positions agree with TRBD2. Trimming cost V 1 base and J 1 base; bases outside gene matches: 4. The length of the CDR3 is 16 residues. Per the germline V gene, CDR1 is SGHRS and CDR2 is YFSETQ. The CDR3 sequence: CASSLSRTSGQETQYF. The CDR3 bases are TGCGCCAGCAGCTTGTCGAGGACTAGCGGCCAAGAGACCCAGTACTTC. The full variable domain, with the rest looked up from reference TRBV5-1 and TRBJ2-5, is KAGVTQTPRYLIKTRGQQVTLSCSPISGHRSVSWYQQTPGQGLQFLFEYFSETQRNKGNFPGRFSGRQFSNSRSEMNVSTLELGDSALYLCASSLSRTSGQETQYFGPGTRLLVL.

The chain joins TRBV18 to TRBJ1-2; D not certain. The CDR3 consists of 15 residues. The V end was cut by 2 bases, the J end by 4 bases, with 14 bases between. Germline V gene sequence: CDR1 KGHSH, CDR2 LQKENI. The DNA of the CDR3 is TGTGCCAGCTCACCAATAGACCTGAAGGGCTATGGCTACACCTTC. It yields the protein CASSPIDLKGYGYTF.

The genes are TRBV11-3 and TRBJ2-2; the match to TRBD2 covers 8 bases. The CDR3 extends over 15 amino acids. The germline CDR1 and CDR2 sequences are SGHNT and YENEEA. The junction had 5 bases not matched to a gene; V was cut back by 5 bases and J by 3 bases. CDR3 loop: CASSTGLEDTGELFF. CDR3 sequence (DNA): TGTGCCAGCAGCACGGGACTAGAGGACACCGGGGAGCTGTTTTTT.

This chain uses TRBV12-2 with TRBJ2-7; the table's D call of TRBD2 was not tested on the DNA. TRBV12-2 is a pseudogene segment. This CDR3 spans 15 amino acids. The CDR3 region is CASRLARSPSYEQYF. In nucleotides, the CDR3 is TGTGCAAGTCGCTTAGCAAGAAGCCCCTCCTACGAGCAGTACTTC.

This clone was picked up one time. This sample includes further DNA sequences coding for the same CDR3. The rearrangement joins TRBV30 to TRBJ2-2; no clear D. V was clipped by 0 bases and J by 4 bases, with 6 bases between them. The CDR3 extends over 13 amino acids. Germline loops: CDR1 GTSNPN, CDR2 SVGIG (reference sequence). CDR3 protein: CAWSVLLTGELFF. The CDR3 coding sequence is TGTGCCTGGAGTGTACTACTCACCGGGGAGCTGTTTTTT.

The rearrangement uses TRBV5-1 and TRBJ2-7; no reliable D call. Trimming cost V 4 bases and J 3 bases, with 11 bases left between them. Germline V gene data show CDR1 as SGHRS and CDR2 as YFSETQ. This CDR3 region has 13 residues. The CDR3 region has the DNA TGCGCCAGCAGCGTCCGGGTCAACTACGAGCAGTACTTC. Its translation is CASSVRVNYEQYF.

The chain recombines TRBV5-6 with TRBJ2-6; 7 nucleotides agree with TRBD1. The germline V gene has CDR1 SGHDT and CDR2 YYEEEE. The length of the CDR3 is 18 residues. Trimming cost V 0 bases and J 0 bases; bases outside gene matches: 6. The DNA for the CDR3 is TGTGCCAGCAGCTTGGTAACAGGGGCTTACTCTGGGGCCAACGTCCTGACTTTC. Its protein product is CASSLVTGAYSGANVLTF.

This sequence joins TRBV6-5 and TRBJ1-1; D is ambiguous. The CDR3 is 14 residues long. Trimming shortened V by 2 bases and J by 8 bases, and 15 bases separated the two germline ends. Germline-derived CDR1 and CDR2 are MNHEY and SVGAGI. CDR3 in amino acids: CASSYDLVKGEAFF. CDR3 DNA: TGTGCCAGCAGTTACGACTTGGTGAAGGGAGAAGCTTTCTTT.

The chain employs TRBV28 and TRBJ2-2, with 12 bases matching TRBD2. The CDR3 totals 19 residues. Germline-derived CDR1 and CDR2 are MDHEN and SYDVKM. V shed 5 bases, J shed 3 bases, and the junction held 13 bases outside the gene matches. In DNA, the CDR3 is TGTGCCAGCAGTGGGTTTACGCTAGCGGGAGGGTCGGACACCGGGGAGCTGTTTTTT. This sequence encodes CASSGFTLAGGSDTGELFF.

This chain connects TRBV2 to TRBJ1-1; D unclear. CDR1 SNHLY and CDR2 FYNNEI come from the germline V gene. The CDR3 has 12 amino acids. V lost 6 bases and J 5 bases, leaving 10 bases between the germline ends. CDR3 region: CASRLGKTEAFF. In nucleotides, the CDR3 is TGTGCCAGCAGACTGGGGAAGACTGAAGCTTTCTTT.

The chain recombines TRBV5-5 with TRBJ1-5, with TRBD1 matching 10 bases. Germline-derived CDR1 and CDR2 are SGHKS and YYEKEE (reference sequence). V shed 3 bases and J 6 bases; nucleotides not matched to a gene: 9. The CDR3 contains 16 residues. In DNA, the CDR3 is TGTGCCAGCAGCTCCCCGGGACAGGGGTTTGGTCAGCCCCAGCATTTT. It is translated as CASSSPGQGFGQPQHF.

The chain combines TRBV6-5 with TRBJ2-7; 10 bases are a match to TRBD1. V lost 6 bases to trimming and J lost 3 bases; unmatched junction nucleotides: 5. Germline values: CDR1 MNHEY, CDR2 SVGAGI. CDR3 length equals 14 residues. CDR3 sequence: CASRHDRGLYEQYF. CDR3 nucleotides: TGTGCCAGCAGACACGACAGGGGGCTCTACGAGCAGTACTTC.

This clone was detected only once. The V gene is TRBV18, the J gene TRBJ2-2, with 7 bases matching TRBD1. This CDR3 comprises 16 residues. V lost 5 bases and J lost 4; bases outside the gene matches: 10. Germline V gene sequence: CDR1 KGHSH, CDR2 LQKENI. The CDR3 sequence is CASSGSQTGSTGELFF. The DNA of the CDR3 is TGTGCCAGCTCAGGCTCCCAGACAGGGTCCACCGGGGAGCTGTTTTTT. Full variable domain (missing parts from reference TRBV18 and TRBJ2-2): NAGVMQNPRHLVRRRGQEARLRCSPMKGHSHVYWYRQLPEEGLKFMVYLQKENIIDESGMPKERFSAEFPKEGPSILRIQQVVRGDSAAYFCASSGSQTGSTGELFFGEGSRLTVL.

CDR3 loop: CASSLNGFNQPQHF. Here the CDR3 DNA reads TGTGCCAGCAGCTTGAACGGATTCAATCAGCCCCAGCATTTT. V usage is TRBV5-4 and J usage is TRBJ1-5; D unresolved. The CDR3 runs 14 residues. Germline V gives CDR1 SGHNT, CDR2 YYREEE (reference sequence). V was cut by 1 base and J by 3 bases, with 8 bases left in between.

This sequence joins TRBV15 and TRBJ2-7; 7 bases match TRBD1. The trim removed 4 bases at V and 3 bases at J, leaving 9 bases unmatched. The CDR3 has 15 residues. The germline CDR1 and CDR2 sequences are LNHNV and YYDKDF (reference sequence). The CDR3 DNA reads as TGTGCCACCAGCACAAGGACAGGCAGCCACTACGAGCAGTACTTC. Translation gives CATSTRTGSHYEQYF.

The V call is TRBV18, the J call TRBJ2-5; no firm D call. Germline V gene lookup returns CDR1 KGHSH and CDR2 LQKENI. The CDR3 has 15 amino acids. Trimming cost V 6 bases and J 2 bases, with 16 bases left between them. The CDR3 coding sequence is TGTGCCAGCTCCGCCCCGACAAGACCTCAAGAGACCCAGTACTTC. Translating gives CASSAPTRPQETQYF.

V and J are TRBV5-1 and TRBJ1-2; no clear D. This CDR3 contains 14 residues. Germline-derived CDR1 and CDR2 are SGHRS and YFSETQ. V was cut by 4 bases and J by 0 bases, with 10 bases left in between. CDR3 nucleotide sequence: TGCGCCAGCAGCCCTGCGGCAGCTAACTATGGCTACACCTTC. This gives the protein CASSPAAANYGYTF.

The chain carries TRBV7-9 and TRBJ2-6, with D hard to call. This CDR3 is built from 18 residues. The V end lost 4 bases, the J end lost 0 bases, and 16 bases lay between the germline ends. The germline V gene has CDR1 SEHNR and CDR2 FQNEAQ (reference sequence). The CDR3 nucleotides are TGTGCCAGCAGCTGGGTTCCGCAGGCAAGCTCTGGGGCCAACGTCCTGACTTTC. The encoded protein is CASSWVPQASSGANVLTF.

The chain is built from TRBV11-2 and TRBJ2-7, with 8 bases aligning to TRBD1. The CDR3 runs 15 residues. The junction had 9 bases not matched to a gene; V was cut back by 4 bases and J by 4 bases. Germline V lookup: CDR1 SGHAT, CDR2 FQNNGV. This chain's CDR3 is CASSSSGTGIYEQYF. The CDR3 nucleotides are TGTGCCAGCAGCTCCTCCGGGACAGGTATTTACGAGCAGTACTTC.

The rearrangement links TRBV2 to TRBJ1-2, with no clear D. This CDR3 has 14 residues. CDR1 is SNHLY and CDR2 is FYNNEI in the germline V gene. The ends were cut back, 6 bases at V and 4 bases at J, with 15 bases in the middle. CDR3 region: CASSVDKMAYGYTF. The CDR3 region has the DNA TGTGCCAGCAGCGTAGATAAAATGGCCTATGGCTACACCTTC.

This rearrangement joins TRBV5-1 to TRBJ2-5, with 7 bases fitting TRBD1. The CDR3 length is 15 residues. With V trimmed by 4 bases and J by 5 bases, 11 bases remained unmatched. Germline assignment: CDR1 SGHRS and CDR2 YFSETQ. CDR3 nucleotides: TGCGCCAGCAGCCTAGGCGCAGGACAGGCGGAGACCCAGTACTTC. This codes for CASSLGAGQAETQYF. Looking up the rest from reference TRBV5-1 and TRBJ2-5 gives the full variable domain: KAGVTQTPRYLIKTRGQQVTLSCSPISGHRSVSWYQQTPGQGLQFLFEYFSETQRNKGNFPGRFSGRQFSNSRSEMNVSTLELGDSALYLCASSLGAGQAETQYFGPGTRLLVL.

The chain recombines TRBV28 with TRBJ1-5; D possibly corresponds to TRBD1 (5 bases). There are 14 residues in the CDR3. From germline, CDR1 is MDHEN and CDR2 SYDVKM. V lost 6 bases to trimming and J lost 7 bases, with 16 bases between them. CDR3 amino acids: CASRHERGEQPQHF. The CDR3 DNA reads TGTGCCAGCAGACATGAAAGGGGTGAGCAGCCCCAGCATTTT.